The source of this T cell receptor beta chain is a study of shared clonotypes between healthy human individuals. Findings and limits, study-wide: Richness estimates generally favored naive over memory subsets. The authors expected sequencing depth to affect clonotype sharing among donors.

Regarding this clone: What it recognizes is unknown.

The test was conducted at deep level. TCRdb keeps only in-frame clones here, not all; method: immunoSEQ multiplex PCR. The top ten hold around 0.38% of the sample, which has 1,400,000 or so clones, just under 99% seen once. Into CD45RA+ naive and CD45RA-negative memory subsets, the CD4+ cells were split. The source material was naive CD4+ T cells sorted from blood. Subset of the sample: CD45RA+ positively selected. The TCR originated in a man aged 25 to 45 in good health.

The CDR3 DNA follows: TGCAGTGCTGCGACCCGACTTGAAGCTTTCTTT. Protein sequence: CSAATRLEAFF. This chain connects TRBV20-1 to TRBJ1-1, with D hard to call. This CDR3 has 11 residues. Per germline, CDR1 DFQATT and CDR2 SNEGSKA (reference sequence). Trimming left V 5 bases short and J 7 bases short, with 11 bases between.